This passage covers 13 T cell receptor beta chains from one sample sequenced in a study of OX40 agonist ivuxolimab in advanced cancers. Sequenced by immunoSEQ multiplex PCR; TCRdb stores in-frame clones only, minus some. The sample consists of fewer than 30,000 clones, approximately 86% of them appearing once. Sequencing was performed on CD4+ or CD8+ T cells sorted from blood, taken in a trial of the OX40 agonist ivuxolimab. All receptors derive from an adult with an advanced solid tumor such as melanoma, head and neck, liver or kidney cancer.

This chain connects TRBV14 to TRBJ2-4; D possibly corresponds to TRBD2 (6 bases). V lost 1 base and J lost 7, with 14 bases in between. CDR1 SGHDN and CDR2 FVKESK come from the germline V gene. There are 15 residues in the CDR3. Here the CDR3 reads CASSQGAGWGNIQYF. The CDR3 DNA reads as TGTGCCAGCAGCCAAGGAGCGGGCTGGGGGAACATTCAGTACTTC.

This clone is medium-sized. The chain recombines TRBV6-5 with TRBJ2-7; 8 bases align to TRBD2. Looked up from germline, CDR1 is MNHEY and CDR2 is SVGAGI. CDR3 length: 16 residues. V gave up 0 bases and J gave up 0 bases; unmatched junction bases: 4. CDR3 amino acids: CASSYSISGSSYEQYF. DNA for the CDR3: TGTGCCAGCAGTTACTCGATAAGCGGGAGCTCCTACGAGCAGTACTTC.

The CDR3 region is CASSPGLAAYNEQFF. The DNA for the CDR3 is TGTGCCAGCAGTCCGGGACTAGCGGCCTACAATGAGCAGTTCTTC. The V gene is TRBV28, the J gene TRBJ2-1; TRBD2 matches at 11 bases. V lost 5 bases, J lost 2 bases, and 2 bases stayed unmatched. Germline CDR1 is MDHEN and CDR2 is SYDVKM. This CDR3 region has 15 residues.

This clone was seen more than once but under ten times. The chain joins TRBV11-3 to TRBJ2-1, with unresolved D. The CDR3 sequence is 14 residues long. The V and J ends lost 5 bases and 5 bases respectively, with 13 bases between them. The V gene's germline CDR1 is SGHNT and CDR2 YENEEA. DNA for the CDR3: TGTGCCAGCAGCCCCGTTTACGGGCACAATGAGCAGTTCTTC. It encodes CASSPVYGHNEQFF.

The V call is TRBV27, the J call TRBJ2-2; D is unclear. V dropped 8 bases and J dropped 1 base, with 17 bases sitting between them. CDR3 size: 16 residues. The germline V gene encodes CDR1 MNHEY and CDR2 SMNVEV (reference sequence). CDR3 residues: CASGPYNPLNTGELFF. CDR3 sequence (DNA): TGTGCCAGCGGCCCCTACAACCCCCTGAACACCGGGGAGCTGTTTTTT.

The chain carries TRBV11-2 and TRBJ2-3; possibly TRBD2 for D (6 bases). This CDR3 is 17 amino acids long. CDR1 is SGHAT, CDR2 FQNNGV, per germline. Trimming took off 5 bases at V and 4 bases at J, with 22 bases between the two ends. DNA of the CDR3: TGTGCCAGCAGCCCCCCGGTGGGGGGACGCACAGCAGATACGCAGTATTTT. Translated, it gives CASSPPVGGRTADTQYF. The variable domain in full, completed from reference TRBV11-2 and TRBJ2-3, reads EAGVAQSPRYKIIEKRQSVAFWCNPISGHATLYWYQQILGQGPKLLIQFQNNGVVDDSQLPKDRFSAERLKGVDSTLKIQPAKLEDSAVYLCASSPPVGGRTADTQYFGPGTRLTVL.

The chain is built from TRBV7-5 and TRBJ2-3; the DNA was not compared with TRBD2, the D call given in the table. TRBV7-5 is a recognized pseudogene. The CDR3 covers 13 residues. CDR3 in amino acids: CALQRGSANTQYF. In DNA, the CDR3 is TGTGCCCTTCAGCGGGGGTCCGCAAATACGCAGTATTTT.

The chain carries TRBV5-3 and TRBJ1-2; 10 nucleotides align to TRBD1. TRBV5-3 is treated as an ORF (open reading frame) with a function not yet certain. Losses at the gene ends were 4 bases for V and 2 bases for J; bases not matched to a gene: 5. The CDR3 runs to 15 residues. CDR3 bases: TGTGCCAGAAGCATACGGGACAGGGGAAACTATGGCTACACCTTC. This sequence encodes CARSIRDRGNYGYTF.

This clone was observed once. The CDR3 region has the DNA TGTGCCATCAGCAATCGGACAGGGGCGCGAGAGCAGTACTTC. This gives the protein CAISNRTGAREQYF. V gene TRBV10-3 combines with J gene TRBJ2-7; TRBD1 aligns across 9 bases. CDR3 size: 14 residues. V gave up 6 bases and J gave up 7 bases; unmatched junction bases: 10. Germline CDR1 ENHRY, CDR2 SYGVKD.

The chain combines TRBV11-2 with TRBJ2-7; TRBD2 matches 8 bases. Germline CDR1 reads SGHAT; CDR2 reads FQNNGV. The trim removed 4 bases at V and 4 bases at J, leaving 15 bases unmatched. The CDR3 runs to 17 residues. The CDR3 sequence is CASSSSRGGAGLYEQYF. CDR3 DNA: TGTGCCAGCAGCTCAAGCCGGGGGGGAGCAGGACTGTACGAGCAGTACTTC.

This clone was detected once. The chain uses TRBV18 and TRBJ1-1; D uncertain. The CDR3 extends over 12 amino acids. Germline CDR1 reads KGHSH; CDR2 reads LQKENI. With 5 bases removed from V and 5 bases from J, the gap between germline ends came to 9 bases. CDR3 nucleotides: TGTGCCAGCTCAGCCCGGGATACTGAAGCTTTCTTT. It yields the protein CASSARDTEAFF.

V usage is TRBV5-8 and J usage is TRBJ2-7; 7 bases fit TRBD2. Germline CDR1 reads SGHTS; CDR2 reads YDEGEE. J lost 1 base, V lost 4 bases, and 8 bases had no gene match. The CDR3 has 15 amino acids. The CDR3 loop reads CASSRGVARSYEQYF. The DNA of the CDR3 is TGTGCCAGCAGCCGGGGGGTAGCGCGATCCTACGAGCAGTACTTC.

This rearrangement joins TRBV11-2 to TRBJ2-7; TRBD1 agrees at 7 bases. This CDR3 is 15 amino acids long. The J segment lost 0 bases and the V segment lost 3 bases, leaving 5 bases of the junction unmatched. In germline, CDR1 is SGHAT, CDR2 FQNNGV. The CDR3 loop reads CASSFQTGFSYEQYF. CDR3 sequence (DNA): TGTGCCAGCAGCTTCCAGACAGGGTTCTCCTACGAGCAGTACTTC.